This T cell receptor (beta chain) was retrieved from a study of CD8 T cells in Susac syndrome. Per germline, CDR1 LGHDT and CDR2 YNNKEL (reference sequence). CDR3 length: 13 amino acids. V was shortened by 3 bases and J by 5 bases, with 11 bases between the two germline ends. CD8+ and CD4+ T cells circulating in blood were sequenced for TCR beta. Both CD4+ and CD8+ T cells were negatively isolated, and TEMRA cells underwent FACS enrichment. With random hexamers, roughly 0.45 to 1 ug RNA was reverse transcribed. An immunoSEQ multiplex PCR generated amplified TCR beta CDR3 products spanning 54 Vbeta and 13 Jbeta. Using its own MiXCR run on the immunoSEQ multiplex PCR reads, TCRdb lists one record per CDR3 protein. The sample holds about 180,000 distinct CDR3 sequences, 80% to 95% seen once.

V gene TRBV3-1 combines with J gene TRBJ2-7; a weak D match, TRBD2 (6 bases). This clonotype was obtained from a human donor with multiple sclerosis. Source material: CD4+ T cells from PBMCs. The CDR3 DNA follows: TGTGCCAGCAGCCAGGGTGGGACTCACGAGCAGTACTTC. Translated: CASSQGGTHEQYF.